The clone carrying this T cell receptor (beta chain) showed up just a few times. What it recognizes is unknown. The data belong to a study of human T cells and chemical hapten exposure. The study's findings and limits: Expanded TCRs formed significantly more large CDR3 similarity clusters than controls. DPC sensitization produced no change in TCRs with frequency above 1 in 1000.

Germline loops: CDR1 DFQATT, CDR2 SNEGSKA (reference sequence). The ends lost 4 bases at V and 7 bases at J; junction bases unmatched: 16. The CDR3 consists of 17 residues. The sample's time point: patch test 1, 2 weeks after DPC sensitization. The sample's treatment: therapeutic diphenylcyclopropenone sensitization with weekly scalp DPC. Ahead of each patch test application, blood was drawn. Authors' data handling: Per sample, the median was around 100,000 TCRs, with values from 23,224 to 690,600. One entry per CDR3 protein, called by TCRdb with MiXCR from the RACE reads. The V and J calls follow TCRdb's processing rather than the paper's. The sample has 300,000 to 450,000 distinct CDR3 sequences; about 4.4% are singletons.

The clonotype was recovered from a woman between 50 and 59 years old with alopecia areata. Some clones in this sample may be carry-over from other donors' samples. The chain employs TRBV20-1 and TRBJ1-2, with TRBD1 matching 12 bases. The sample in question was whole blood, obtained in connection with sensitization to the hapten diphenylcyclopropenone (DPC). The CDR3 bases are TGCAGTGCTACCACCGGGACAGGGGGCTCAGATGTCGTTGGCTACACCTTC. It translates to CSATTGTGGSDVVGYTF.